The 17 T cell receptor beta chains below were found in one sample sequenced in a study of regulatory T cells in long-lasting Graves disease (dated by TCRdb to the early 2020s). The time point label corresponds to: persistent/refractory GD, antithyroid drugs over 5 years with positive TRAb. For both TCR sequencing and RNA sequencing, RNA was extracted from PBMCs using TRIzol. Library method: multiplex PCR. The sequencer was an Illumina HiSeq 4000. To build TCR beta libraries, CDR3 regions were amplified by Arm-PCR using iRepertoire HTBI primers. The public reads were quality trimmed at Q25 with fastp and then assembled into clones with MiXCR by TCRdb, keeping productive beta chains. Each CDR3 protein appears once, grouped with its most common genes and DNA. The sample table contains roughly 360,000 distinct CDR3 sequences; only one count was recorded for roughly 20% of them. About 27% of the sample is in the top ten clones.

The material was peripheral blood mononuclear cells (PBMCs), obtained when the disease was refractory, from a patient treated with antithyroid drugs. The receptors stem from a woman aged 40 to 50 with Graves disease. Donor details come from another sample of the same person, matched by shared clones.

This clonotype turned up a few times. The CDR3 sequence: CASSAGGSVEQYF. In DNA, the CDR3 is TGCGCCAGCAGTGCGGGAGGATCGGTCGAGCAGTACTTC. The chain has TRBV10-1 and TRBJ2-7; 7 nucleotides agree with TRBD2. Germline CDR1 reads WNHNN; CDR2 reads SYGVQD (reference sequence). The junction had 6 bases not matched to a gene; V was cut back by 4 bases and J by 6 bases. The CDR3 sequence is 13 residues long.

With respect to this clonotype: Just one base apart from a much larger clone, this may be a read error. The chain employs TRBV25-1 and TRBJ2-7; no reliable D call. Germline CDR1 and CDR2: MGHDK and SYGVNS. This CDR3 spans 11 amino acids. V lost 3 bases and J lost 2, with 2 bases in between. CDR3 sequence (DNA): TGTGCCAGCAGTGATCCCTACGAGCAGTACTTC. Its protein is CASSDPYEQYF.

This chain joins TRBV20-1 and TRBJ2-7, with D possibly being TRBD1 (6 bases). V was shortened by 5 bases and J by 3 bases, with 26 bases between the two germline ends. The germline gives CDR1 DFQATT, CDR2 SNEGSKA (reference sequence). The CDR3 length is 17 residues. The CDR3 bases are TGCAGTGCTCCTAAAGATGCCCTGACAGGTTCGGGCTACGAGCAGTACTTC. It translates to CSAPKDALTGSGYEQYF.

This clonotype was picked up a small number of times. This could be a read error, since a much larger clone is one nucleotide away. The rearrangement uses TRBV25-1 and TRBJ2-5; D not resolved. Germline loops: CDR1 MGHDK, CDR2 SYGVNS. CDR3 length: 17 residues. CDR3 DNA: TGTGCCAACAGTGAATCCCGGCGCTCGACAATTTCGGAGACCCAGTACTTC. It translates to CANSESRRSTISETQYF.

This clonotype turned up a few times. This chain uses TRBV3-1 with TRBJ2-5; 11 bases match TRBD2. The V and J ends lost 0 bases and 6 bases, in that order; junction bases with no gene match: 12. Per the germline V gene, CDR1 is LGHDT and CDR2 is YNNKEL (reference sequence). The CDR3 consists of 18 residues. The CDR3 bases are TGTGCCAGCAGCCAAGAGTGGTTGTCTAGCGGGAGGAGGCAGACCCAGTACTTC. Translating it yields CASSQEWLSSGRRQTQYF.

The chain employs TRBV30 and TRBJ2-2; D gene uncertain. The CDR3 spans 10 residues. CDR1 is GTSNPN, CDR2 SVGIG, per germline (reference sequence). V lost 7 bases and J 5 bases, leaving 5 bases between the germline ends. The CDR3 nucleotides are TGTGCCTTTCGGACCGGGGAGCTGTTTTTT. It is translated as CAFRTGELFF.

V usage is TRBV6-1 and J usage is TRBJ2-7, with 10 bases that match TRBD2. With 6 bases clipped from V and 4 bases from J, the junction kept 6 bases outside the gene matches. This CDR3 is built from 14 residues. Germline V gene data show CDR1 as MNHNS and CDR2 as SASEGT. CDR3 loop: CASSDSGRFYEQYF. As DNA, the CDR3 is TGTGCCAGCAGCGATAGCGGGAGGTTTTACGAGCAGTACTTC.

The gene calls are TRBV6-2 or TRBV6-3 and TRBJ2-6; the D gene could be TRBD1 or TRBD2 (6 bases each). Germline V gene lookup returns CDR1 MNHEY and CDR2 SVGEGT. Trimming left V 2 bases short and J 3 bases short, with 11 bases between. This CDR3 has 16 amino acids. The CDR3 coding sequence is TGTGCCAGCAGTTACACACGGGGGCTTGGGGCCAACGTCCTGACTTTC. Its protein product is CASSYTRGLGANVLTF.

Notes on this clonotype: The junction shows a germline mismatch at one end, possibly a read error. The chain has TRBV3-1 and TRBJ2-5, with 10 nucleotides matching TRBD2. The CDR3 contains 16 residues. CDR1 LGHDT and CDR2 YNNKEL come from the germline V gene (reference sequence). CDR3 nucleotide sequence: TGTGCCAGCAGCCAAGAGGTTGCTAGCGGGAGAAAGACCCGGTACTTC. It translates to CASSQEVASGRKTRYF.

The J gene is TRBJ2-2, the V gene TRBV6-1; 11 nucleotides line up with TRBD1. Germline loops: CDR1 MNHNS, CDR2 SASEGT. The J segment lost 6 bases and the V segment lost 4 bases, leaving 4 bases of the junction unmatched. CDR3 length: 15 amino acids. CDR3 in DNA: TGTGCCAGCAGTGCCCGGGACAGGGGGGCCGGGGAGCTGTTTTTT. Its protein product is CASSARDRGAGELFF.

This clonotype has a handful of counts. This rearrangement joins TRBV13 to TRBJ2-1, with D possibly being TRBD1 or TRBD2 (5 bases each). Germline loops: CDR1 PRHDT, CDR2 FYEKMQ (reference sequence). CDR3 length equals 14 residues. V was shortened by 1 base and J by 6 bases, with 10 bases between the two germline ends. The CDR3 nucleotides are TGTGCCAGCAGCTTAGAGGGACGCCGCAATGAGCAGTTCTTC. This codes for CASSLEGRRNEQFF. Combining the CDR3 with reference TRBV13 and TRBJ2-1 gives the whole variable domain AAGVIQSPRHLIKEKRETATLKCYPIPRHDTVYWYQQGPGQDPQFLISFYEKMQSDKGSIPDRFSAQQFSDYHSELNMSSLELGDSALYFCASSLEGRRNEQFFGPGTRLTVL.

CDR3 region: CASSLKSVWDRIESYGYTF. In nucleotides, the CDR3 is TGTGCCAGCAGCTTGAAAAGTGTGTGGGACAGAATAGAGTCCTATGGCTACACCTTC. The chain uses TRBV5-6 and TRBJ1-2, with 7 bases identical to TRBD1. The V segment lost 1 base and the J segment 4 bases; nucleotides outside the gene matches: 19. CDR1 and CDR2 (germline): SGHDT, YYEEEE. The CDR3 consists of 19 residues. Full variable domain (remainder filled in from reference TRBV5-6 and TRBJ1-2): DAGVTQSPTHLIKTRGQQVTLRCSPKSGHDTVSWYQQALGQGPQFIFQYYEEEERQRGNFPDRFSGHQFPNYSSELNVNALLLGDSALYLCASSLKSVWDRIESYGYTFGSGTRLTVV.

This clonotype was seen a handful of times. The J gene is TRBJ2-7, the V gene TRBV5-5; D call uncertain. CDR1 is SGHKS, CDR2 YYEKEE, per germline (reference sequence). This CDR3 contains 11 residues. The V end was cut by 5 bases, the J end by 6 bases, with 9 bases between. The CDR3 here is CASSTVSEQYF. CDR3 in DNA: TGTGCCAGCAGTACCGTAAGCGAGCAGTACTTC.

This clonotype was seen repeatedly, ten times or more. Here the CDR3 DNA reads TGTGCCAGCAGTGATGGGGACACTGGGGCCAACGTCCTGACTTTC. This codes for CASSDGDTGANVLTF. The rearrangement uses TRBV2 and TRBJ2-6, with D maybe TRBD1 (6 bases). Germline V lookup: CDR1 SNHLY, CDR2 FYNNEI. This CDR3 is built from 15 residues. Trimming shortened V by 3 bases and J by 2 bases, and 8 bases separated the two germline ends.

This clonotype was counted at least ten times. This chain connects TRBV3-1 to TRBJ2-2; D unresolved. CDR3 length equals 16 residues. Germline CDR1 reads LGHDT; CDR2 reads YNNKEL (reference sequence). The V and J ends lost 3 bases and 6 bases respectively, with 17 bases between them. DNA of the CDR3: TGTGCCAGCAGCCAGCAGTTGGGCCTCGGACCCGGGGAGCTGTTTTTT. Its protein is CASSQQLGLGPGELFF.

CDR3: CASSRQGAKAFF. CDR3 nucleotide sequence: TGTGCCAGCAGCCGGCAGGGGGCAAAAGCTTTCTTT. The rearrangement uses TRBV3-1 and TRBJ1-1; 8 bases line up with TRBD1. The V gene end was trimmed by 4 bases and the J gene end by 9 bases; junction bases not matched to a gene: 4. CDR3 length equals 12 residues. CDR1 LGHDT and CDR2 YNNKEL come from the germline V gene (reference sequence).

The gene calls are TRBV5-6 and TRBJ1-4; no clear D gene. This CDR3 has 14 residues. V was shortened by 1 base and J by 8 bases, with 12 bases between the two germline ends. The V gene's germline CDR1 is SGHDT and CDR2 YYEEEE. CDR3 nucleotide sequence: TGTGCCAGCAGCTTGCCCTCCAGCCGGGAAAAACTGTTTTTT. It codes for CASSLPSSREKLFF.